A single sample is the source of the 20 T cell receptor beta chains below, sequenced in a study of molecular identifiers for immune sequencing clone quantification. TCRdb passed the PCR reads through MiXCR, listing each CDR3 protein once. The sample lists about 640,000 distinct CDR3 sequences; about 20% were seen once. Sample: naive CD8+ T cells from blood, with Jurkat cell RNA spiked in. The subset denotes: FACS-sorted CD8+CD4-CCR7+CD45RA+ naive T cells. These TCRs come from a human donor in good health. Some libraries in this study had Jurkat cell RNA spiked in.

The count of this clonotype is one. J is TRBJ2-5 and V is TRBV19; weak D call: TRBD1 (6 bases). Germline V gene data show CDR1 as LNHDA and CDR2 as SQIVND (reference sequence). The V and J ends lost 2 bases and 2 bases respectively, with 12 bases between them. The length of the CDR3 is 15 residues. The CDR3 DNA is TGTGCCAGTAGTATATCCACTAGGGGGCAAGAGACCCAGTACTTC. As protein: CASSISTRGQETQYF.

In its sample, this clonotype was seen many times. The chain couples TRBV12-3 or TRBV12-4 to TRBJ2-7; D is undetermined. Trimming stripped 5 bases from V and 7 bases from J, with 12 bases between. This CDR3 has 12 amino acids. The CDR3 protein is CASSLRFWEQYF. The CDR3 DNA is TGTGCCAGCAGTCTGCGGTTTTGGGAGCAGTACTTC.

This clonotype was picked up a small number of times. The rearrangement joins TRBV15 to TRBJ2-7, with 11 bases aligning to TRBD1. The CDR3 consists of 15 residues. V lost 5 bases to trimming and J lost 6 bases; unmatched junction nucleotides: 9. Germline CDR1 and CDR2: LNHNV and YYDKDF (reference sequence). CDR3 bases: TGTGCCACCAGCCCGGACAGGGGGCAAAGTAGCGAGCAGTACTTC. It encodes CATSPDRGQSSEQYF.

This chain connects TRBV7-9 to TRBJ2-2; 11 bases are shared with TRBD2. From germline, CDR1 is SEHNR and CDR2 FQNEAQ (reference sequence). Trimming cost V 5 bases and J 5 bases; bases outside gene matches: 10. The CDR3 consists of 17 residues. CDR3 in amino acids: CASSPSSGRAETGELFF. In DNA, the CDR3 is TGTGCCAGCAGCCCGAGTAGCGGGAGGGCCGAAACCGGGGAGCTGTTTTTT.

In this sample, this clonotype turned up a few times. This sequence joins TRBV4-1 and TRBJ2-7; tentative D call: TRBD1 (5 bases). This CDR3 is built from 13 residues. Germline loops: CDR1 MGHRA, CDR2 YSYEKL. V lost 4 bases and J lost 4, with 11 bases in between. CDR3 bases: TGCGCCAGCAGCCCGGACACAAGATACGAGCAGTACTTC. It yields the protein CASSPDTRYEQYF.

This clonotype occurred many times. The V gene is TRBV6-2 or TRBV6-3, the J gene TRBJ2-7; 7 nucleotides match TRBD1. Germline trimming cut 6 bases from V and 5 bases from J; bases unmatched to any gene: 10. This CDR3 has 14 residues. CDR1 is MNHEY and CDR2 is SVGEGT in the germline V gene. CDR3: CASRIFGTVNEQYF. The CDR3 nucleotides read TGTGCCAGCAGAATATTTGGGACAGTTAACGAGCAGTACTTC.

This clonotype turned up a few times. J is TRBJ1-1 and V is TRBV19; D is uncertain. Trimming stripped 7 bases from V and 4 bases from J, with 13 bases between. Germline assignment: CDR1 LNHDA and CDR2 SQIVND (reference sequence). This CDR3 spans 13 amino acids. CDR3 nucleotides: TGTGCCAGTACCCTAAGTGGAACCACTGAAGCTTTCTTT. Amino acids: CASTLSGTTEAFF.

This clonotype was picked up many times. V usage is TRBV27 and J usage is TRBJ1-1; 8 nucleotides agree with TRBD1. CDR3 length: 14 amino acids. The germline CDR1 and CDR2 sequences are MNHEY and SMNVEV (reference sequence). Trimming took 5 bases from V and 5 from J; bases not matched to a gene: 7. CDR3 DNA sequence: TGTGCCAGCAGTCCCCAGGGGGCCGGGACTGAAGCTTTCTTT. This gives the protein CASSPQGAGTEAFF.

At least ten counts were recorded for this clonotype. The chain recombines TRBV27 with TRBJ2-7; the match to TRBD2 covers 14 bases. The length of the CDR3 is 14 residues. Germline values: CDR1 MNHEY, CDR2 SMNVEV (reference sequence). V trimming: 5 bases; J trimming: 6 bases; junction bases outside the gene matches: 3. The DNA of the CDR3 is TGTGCCAGCAGTCCGGGACTAGCGGGAGTCGAGCAGTACTTC. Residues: CASSPGLAGVEQYF.

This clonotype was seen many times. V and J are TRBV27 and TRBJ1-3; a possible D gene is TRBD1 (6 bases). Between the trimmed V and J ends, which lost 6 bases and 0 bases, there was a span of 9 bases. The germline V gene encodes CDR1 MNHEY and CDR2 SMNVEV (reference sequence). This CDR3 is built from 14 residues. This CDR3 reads CASSQGLSGNTIYF. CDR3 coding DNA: TGTGCCAGCAGCCAGGGGCTCTCTGGAAACACCATATATTTT.

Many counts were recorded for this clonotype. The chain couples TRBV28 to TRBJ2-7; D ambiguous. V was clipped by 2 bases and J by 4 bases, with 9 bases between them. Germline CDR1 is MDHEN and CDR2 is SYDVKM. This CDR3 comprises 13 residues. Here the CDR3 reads CASSLSVGYEQYF. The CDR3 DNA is TGTGCCAGCAGTTTAAGTGTGGGATACGAGCAGTACTTC.

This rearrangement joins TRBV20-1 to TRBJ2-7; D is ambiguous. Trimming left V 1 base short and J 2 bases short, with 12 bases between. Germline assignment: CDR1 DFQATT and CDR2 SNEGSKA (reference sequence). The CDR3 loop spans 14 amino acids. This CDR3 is CSARVLDGTYEQYF. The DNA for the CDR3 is TGCAGTGCTAGAGTTTTAGACGGTACCTACGAGCAGTACTTC.

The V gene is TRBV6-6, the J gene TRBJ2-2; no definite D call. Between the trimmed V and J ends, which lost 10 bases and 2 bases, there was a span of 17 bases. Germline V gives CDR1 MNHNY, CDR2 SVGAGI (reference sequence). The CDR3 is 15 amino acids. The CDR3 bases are TGTGCCATCGGCCCCCCAGACGTTAACACCGGGGAGCTGTTTTTT. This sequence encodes CAIGPPDVNTGELFF.

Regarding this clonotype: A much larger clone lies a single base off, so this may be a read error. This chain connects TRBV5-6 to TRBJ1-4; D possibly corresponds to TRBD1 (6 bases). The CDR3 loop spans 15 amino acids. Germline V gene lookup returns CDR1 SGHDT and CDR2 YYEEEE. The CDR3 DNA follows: TGTGCCGGCAGCTTAATAGCCGGAGGGGGAGAAAAACTGTTTTTT. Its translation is CAGSLIAGGGEKLFF.

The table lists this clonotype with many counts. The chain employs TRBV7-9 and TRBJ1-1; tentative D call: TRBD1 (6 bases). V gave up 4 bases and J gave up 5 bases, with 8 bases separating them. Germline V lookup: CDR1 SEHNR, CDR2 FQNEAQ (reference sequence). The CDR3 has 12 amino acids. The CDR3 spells CASSSQGTEAFF. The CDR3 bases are TGTGCCAGCAGCTCCCAGGGGACTGAAGCTTTCTTT.

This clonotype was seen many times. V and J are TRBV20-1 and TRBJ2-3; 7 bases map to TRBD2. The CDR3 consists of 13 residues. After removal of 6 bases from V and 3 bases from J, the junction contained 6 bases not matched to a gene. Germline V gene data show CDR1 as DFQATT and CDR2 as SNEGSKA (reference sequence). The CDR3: CSANGLVTDTQYF. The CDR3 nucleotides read TGCAGTGCGAACGGACTAGTTACAGATACGCAGTATTTT.

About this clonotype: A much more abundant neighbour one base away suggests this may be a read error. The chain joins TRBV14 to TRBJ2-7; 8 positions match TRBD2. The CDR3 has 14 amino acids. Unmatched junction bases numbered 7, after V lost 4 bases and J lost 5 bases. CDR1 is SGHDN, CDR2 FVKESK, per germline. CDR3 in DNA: TGTGCCAGCAGCCCTCCGGGACTAGGGCACGAGCAGTACTTC. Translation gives CASSPPGLGHEQYF.

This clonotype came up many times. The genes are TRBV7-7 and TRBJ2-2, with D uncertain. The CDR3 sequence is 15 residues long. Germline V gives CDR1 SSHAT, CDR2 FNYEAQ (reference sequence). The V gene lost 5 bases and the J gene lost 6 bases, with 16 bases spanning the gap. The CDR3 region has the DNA TGTGCCAGCAGCCATGGTGCAGCATTCGCCGGGGAGCTGTTTTTT. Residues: CASSHGAAFAGELFF.

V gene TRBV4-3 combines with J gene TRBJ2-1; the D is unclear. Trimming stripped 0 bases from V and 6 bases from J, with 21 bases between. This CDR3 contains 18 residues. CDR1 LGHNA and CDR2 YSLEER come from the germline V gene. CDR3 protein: CASSQDIGTRPHANEQFF. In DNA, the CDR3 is TGCGCCAGCAGCCAAGATATAGGTACCCGACCACATGCCAATGAGCAGTTCTTC.

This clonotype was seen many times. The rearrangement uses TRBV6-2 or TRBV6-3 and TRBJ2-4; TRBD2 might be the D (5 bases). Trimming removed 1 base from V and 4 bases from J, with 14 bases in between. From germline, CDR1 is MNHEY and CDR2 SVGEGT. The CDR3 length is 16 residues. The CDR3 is CASSYWTGKTKNIQYF. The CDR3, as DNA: TGTGCCAGCAGTTACTGGACTGGAAAAACGAAAAACATTCAGTACTTC.